The 12 T cell receptor beta chains reported below all come from one sample, sequenced in a study of blood T cell repertoires in COVID-19. Produced via immunoSEQ multiplex PCR; TCRdb's table is partial and in-frame only. The profile shows some 250,000 clones, around 88% of them singletons. The source material was peripheral blood. These TCRs come from a man older than 75 with acute or convalescent COVID-19.

The rearrangement uses TRBV7-2 and TRBJ2-1; 7 bases match TRBD2. Germline CDR1 is SGHTA and CDR2 is FQGNSA. The CDR3 totals 17 residues. J gave up 7 bases and V 3 bases, and 15 bases lay outside the gene matches. The DNA for the CDR3 is TGTGCCAGCAGCTTGCCCTATCGCCCGGGGGGTTCTAATGAGCAGTTCTTC. Its protein is CASSLPYRPGGSNEQFF.

This chain uses TRBV28 with TRBJ2-5; D gene ambiguous. The V and J ends lost 3 bases and 4 bases respectively, with 6 bases between them. This CDR3 region has 12 residues. Germline V lookup: CDR1 MDHEN, CDR2 SYDVKM. Here the CDR3 DNA reads TGTGCCAGCAGTTTGCCCGGAGAGACCCAGTACTTC. Translating it yields CASSLPGETQYF.

This clone was recorded only once. The rearrangement uses TRBV19 and TRBJ1-2, with D hard to call. The germline V gene encodes CDR1 LNHDA and CDR2 SQIVND (reference sequence). CDR3 length equals 14 residues. Trimming removed 2 bases at V and 0 bases at J, with 7 bases between. The CDR3 sequence: CASSILSANYGYTF. The CDR3 coding sequence is TGTGCCAGTAGTATACTCTCCGCTAACTATGGCTACACCTTC.

The sample holds many counts of this clone. Within the sample, other DNA sequences also encode this same CDR3. This rearrangement joins TRBV5-1 to TRBJ2-2; maybe TRBD1 (5 bases). Germline-derived CDR1 and CDR2 are SGHRS and YFSETQ. V lost 1 base, J lost 0 bases, and 10 bases lay in between. The CDR3 extends over 16 amino acids. The chain's CDR3 is CASSLPGAANTGELFF. As DNA, the CDR3 is TGCGCCAGCAGCTTGCCTGGGGCGGCGAACACCGGGGAGCTGTTTTTT.

The table lists this clone with a count of one. The V call is TRBV15, the J call TRBJ2-2; D might be TRBD1 (6 bases). V lost 5 bases, J lost 6 bases, and 13 bases lay in between. Germline V gene lookup returns CDR1 LNHNV and CDR2 YYDKDF (reference sequence). The CDR3 covers 14 residues. CDR3 amino acids: CATSLKQGSGELFF. The CDR3, as DNA: TGTGCCACCAGCTTAAAACAGGGATCCGGGGAGCTGTTTTTT.

The chain carries TRBV2 and TRBJ2-2; 8 bases are a match to TRBD2. The CDR3 has 14 amino acids. Germline loops: CDR1 SNHLY, CDR2 FYNNEI. Trimming removed 8 bases from V and 8 bases from J; junction bases left unmatched: 10. CDR3 sequence reads: CASGLTGGLGELFF. The CDR3 nucleotides are TGTGCCAGCGGCCTTACGGGAGGGTTAGGGGAGCTGTTTTTT.

The chain couples TRBV19 to TRBJ2-5; 7 nucleotides agree with TRBD1. Germline CDR1 and CDR2: LNHDA and SQIVND (reference sequence). This CDR3 has 15 amino acids. With V trimmed by 5 bases and J by 2 bases, 8 bases remained unmatched. CDR3 nucleotides: TGTGCCAGTAGTCCGACGGGACAGCGACAAGAGACCCAGTACTTC. This gives the protein CASSPTGQRQETQYF.

The gene calls are TRBV5-4 and TRBJ2-3; 8 bases match TRBD2. Germline CDR1 SGHNT, CDR2 YYREEE (reference sequence). After removal of 4 bases from V and 7 bases from J, the junction contained 8 bases not matched to a gene. CDR3 length equals 14 residues. The CDR3 here is CASSPGGGAYTQYF. In nucleotides, the CDR3 is TGTGCCAGCAGCCCGGGGGGGGGCGCATATACGCAGTATTTT.

The chain uses TRBV18 and TRBJ2-5; D unresolved. Germline V gene lookup returns CDR1 KGHSH and CDR2 LQKENI. The CDR3 contains 12 residues. Trimming pared 6 bases from V and 0 bases from J, leaving 5 bases between. CDR3 coding DNA: TGTGCCAGCTCTTTCTACCAAGAGACCCAGTACTTC. Translated: CASSFYQETQYF. Drawing the rest from reference TRBV18 and TRBJ2-5, the complete variable domain is NAGVMQNPRHLVRRRGQEARLRCSPMKGHSHVYWYRQLPEEGLKFMVYLQKENIIDESGMPKERFSAEFPKEGPSILRIQQVVRGDSAAYFCASSFYQETQYFGPGTRLLVL.

The chain couples TRBV29-1 to TRBJ1-2, with TRBD1 matching 7 bases. The CDR3 is 11 amino acids. Germline V gives CDR1 SQVTM, CDR2 ANQGSEA. Trimming at V came to 5 bases and at J to 4 bases, leaving 1 base not matched to a gene. The CDR3 is CSVTGVYGYTF. CDR3 in DNA: TGCAGCGTTACAGGGGTCTATGGCTACACCTTC.

The V and J genes are TRBV7-9 and TRBJ2-4, with D hard to call. Germline CDR1 SEHNR, CDR2 FQNEAQ (reference sequence). The length of the CDR3 is 16 residues. V was pared by 1 base and J by 0 bases, with 10 bases between. The CDR3 nucleotides read TGTGCCAGCAGCTTAGTCTCCCTGGCAGCCAAAAACATTCAGTACTTC. Translating it yields CASSLVSLAAKNIQYF. The full variable domain, its missing parts supplied by reference TRBV7-9 and TRBJ2-4, is DTGVSQNPRHKITKRGQNVTFRCDPISEHNRLYWYRQTLGQGPEFLTYFQNEAQLEKSRLLSDRFSAERPKGSFSTLEIQRTEQGDSAMYLCASSLVSLAAKNIQYFGAGTRLSVL.

The CDR3 here is CASSMGQFNQPQHF. CDR3 in DNA: TGTGCCAGTAGTATGGGACAGTTCAATCAGCCCCAGCATTTT. The chain couples TRBV19 to TRBJ1-5, with 7 bases matching TRBD1. Looked up from germline, CDR1 is LNHDA and CDR2 is SQIVND (reference sequence). The ends lost 3 bases at V and 3 bases at J; junction bases unmatched: 2. This CDR3 is 14 amino acids long. The variable domain in full, completed from reference TRBV19 and TRBJ1-5, reads DGGITQSPKYLFRKEGQNVTLSCEQNLNHDAMYWYRQDPGQGLRLIYYSQIVNDFQKGDIAEGYSVSREKKESFPLTVTSAQKNPTAFYLCASSMGQFNQPQHFGDGTRLSIL.